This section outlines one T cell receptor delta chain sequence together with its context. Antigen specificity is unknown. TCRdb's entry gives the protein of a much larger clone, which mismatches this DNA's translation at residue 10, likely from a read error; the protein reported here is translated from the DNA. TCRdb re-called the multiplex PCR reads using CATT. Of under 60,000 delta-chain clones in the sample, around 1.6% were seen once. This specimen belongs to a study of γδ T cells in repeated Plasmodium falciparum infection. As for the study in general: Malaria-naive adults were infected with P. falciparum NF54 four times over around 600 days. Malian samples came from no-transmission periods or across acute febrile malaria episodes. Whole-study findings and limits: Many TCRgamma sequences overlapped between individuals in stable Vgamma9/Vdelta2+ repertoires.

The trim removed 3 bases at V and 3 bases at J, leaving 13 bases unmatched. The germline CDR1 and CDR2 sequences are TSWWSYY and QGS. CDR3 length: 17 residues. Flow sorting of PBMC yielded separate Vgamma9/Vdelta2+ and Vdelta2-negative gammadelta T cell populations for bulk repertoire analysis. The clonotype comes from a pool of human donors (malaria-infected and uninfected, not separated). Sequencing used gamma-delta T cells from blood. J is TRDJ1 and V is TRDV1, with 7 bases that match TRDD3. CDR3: CALGDYRWGVRADKLIF. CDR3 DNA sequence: TGTGCTCTTGGGGACTACCGCTGGGGGGTTAGGGCCGATAAACTCATCTTT.